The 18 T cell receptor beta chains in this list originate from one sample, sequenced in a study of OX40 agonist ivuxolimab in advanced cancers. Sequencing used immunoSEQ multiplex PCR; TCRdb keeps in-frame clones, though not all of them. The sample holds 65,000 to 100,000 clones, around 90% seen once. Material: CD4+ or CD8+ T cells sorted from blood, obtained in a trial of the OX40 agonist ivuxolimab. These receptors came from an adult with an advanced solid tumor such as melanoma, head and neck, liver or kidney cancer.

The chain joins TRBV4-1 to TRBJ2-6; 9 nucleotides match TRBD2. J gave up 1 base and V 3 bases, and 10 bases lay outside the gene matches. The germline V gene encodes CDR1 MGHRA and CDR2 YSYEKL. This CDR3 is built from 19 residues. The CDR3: CASSQVPGLAFSGANVLTF. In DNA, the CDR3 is TGCGCCAGCAGCCAGGTACCGGGACTAGCTTTTTCTGGGGCCAACGTCCTGACTTTC.

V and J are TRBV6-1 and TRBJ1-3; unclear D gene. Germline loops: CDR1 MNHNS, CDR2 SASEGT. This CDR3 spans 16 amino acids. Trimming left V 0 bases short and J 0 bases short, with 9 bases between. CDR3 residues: CASSEALMSSGNTIYF. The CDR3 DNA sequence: TGTGCCAGCAGTGAAGCGCTTATGAGCTCTGGAAACACCATATATTTT.

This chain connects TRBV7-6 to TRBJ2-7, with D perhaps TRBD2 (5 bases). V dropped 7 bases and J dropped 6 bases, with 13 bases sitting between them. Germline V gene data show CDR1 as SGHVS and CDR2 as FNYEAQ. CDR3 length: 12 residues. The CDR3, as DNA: TGTGCCAGCACCTCGTCAGGAGGCGAGCAGTACTTC. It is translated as CASTSSGGEQYF.

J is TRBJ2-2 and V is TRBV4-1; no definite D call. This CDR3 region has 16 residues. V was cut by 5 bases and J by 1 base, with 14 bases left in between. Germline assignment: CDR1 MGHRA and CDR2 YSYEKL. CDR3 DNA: TGCGCCAGCAGCACCCAGGATCTGGTGAACACCGGGGAGCTGTTTTTT. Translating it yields CASSTQDLVNTGELFF.

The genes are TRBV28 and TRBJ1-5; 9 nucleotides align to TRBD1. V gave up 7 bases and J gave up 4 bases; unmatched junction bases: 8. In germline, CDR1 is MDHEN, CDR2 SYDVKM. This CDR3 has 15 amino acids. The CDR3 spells CASTGTGGSNQPQHF. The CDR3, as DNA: TGTGCCAGCACAGGAACAGGGGGCTCAAATCAGCCCCAGCATTTT.

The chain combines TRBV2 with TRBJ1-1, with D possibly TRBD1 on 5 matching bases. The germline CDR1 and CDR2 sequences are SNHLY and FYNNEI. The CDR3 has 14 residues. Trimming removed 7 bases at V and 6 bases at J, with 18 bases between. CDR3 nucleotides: TGTGCCAGCAAATCTCAAACAGGACAAGCTGAAGCTTTCTTT. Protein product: CASKSQTGQAEAFF.

DNA for the CDR3: TGCGCCAGCAGCTTTTTATCCACAAACACCGGGGAGCTGTTTTTT. Residues: CASSFLSTNTGELFF. The chain employs TRBV5-1 and TRBJ2-2; D is undetermined. V lost 2 bases, J lost 2 bases, and 10 bases lay in between. This CDR3 contains 15 residues. In germline, CDR1 is SGHRS, CDR2 YFSETQ.

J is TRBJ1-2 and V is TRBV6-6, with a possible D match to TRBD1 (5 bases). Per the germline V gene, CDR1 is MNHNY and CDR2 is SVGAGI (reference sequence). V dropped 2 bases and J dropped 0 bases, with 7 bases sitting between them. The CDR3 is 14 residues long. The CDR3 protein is CASSYGGSNYGYTF. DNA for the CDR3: TGTGCCAGCAGTTACGGGGGTTCTAACTATGGCTACACCTTC.

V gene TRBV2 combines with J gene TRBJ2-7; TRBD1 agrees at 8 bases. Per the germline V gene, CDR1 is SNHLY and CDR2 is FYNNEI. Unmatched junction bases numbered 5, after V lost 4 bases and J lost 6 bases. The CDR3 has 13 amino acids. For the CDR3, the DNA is TGTGCCAGCAGTGGTTACACAGGGGGCGAGCAGTACGTC. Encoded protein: CASSGYTGGEQYV.

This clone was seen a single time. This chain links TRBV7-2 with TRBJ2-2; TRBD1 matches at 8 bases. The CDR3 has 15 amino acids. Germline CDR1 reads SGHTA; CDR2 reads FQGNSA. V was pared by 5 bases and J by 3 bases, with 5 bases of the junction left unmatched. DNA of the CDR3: TGTGCCAGCAGCCCATGGACAGGGCACACCGGGGAGCTGTTTTTT. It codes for CASSPWTGHTGELFF.

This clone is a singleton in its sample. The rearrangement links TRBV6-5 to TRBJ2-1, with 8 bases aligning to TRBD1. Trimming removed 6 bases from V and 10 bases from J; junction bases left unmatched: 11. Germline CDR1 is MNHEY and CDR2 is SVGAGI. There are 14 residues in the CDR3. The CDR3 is CASSQYGQGDEQFF. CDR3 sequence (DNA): TGTGCCAGCAGCCAATATGGACAGGGAGACGAGCAGTTCTTC.

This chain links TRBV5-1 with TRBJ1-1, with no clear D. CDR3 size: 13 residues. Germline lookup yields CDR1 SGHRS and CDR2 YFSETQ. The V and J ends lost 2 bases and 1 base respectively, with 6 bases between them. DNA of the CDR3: TGCGCCAGCAGCTTTTCAGGGAACACTGAAGCTTTCTTT. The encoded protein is CASSFSGNTEAFF.

CDR3 bases: TGTGCCAGCAGTTTTCAGGGCGGTCGGAACACTGAAGCTTTCTTT. It encodes CASSFQGGRNTEAFF. This chain joins TRBV27 and TRBJ1-1, with a tentative D call TRBD1 (5 bases). This CDR3 is built from 15 residues. With 3 bases removed from V and 1 base from J, the gap between germline ends came to 12 bases. Germline values: CDR1 MNHEY, CDR2 SMNVEV (reference sequence).

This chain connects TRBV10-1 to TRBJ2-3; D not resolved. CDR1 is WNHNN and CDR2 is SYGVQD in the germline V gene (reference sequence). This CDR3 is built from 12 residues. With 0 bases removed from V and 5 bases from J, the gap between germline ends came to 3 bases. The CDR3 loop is CASSESGDTQYF. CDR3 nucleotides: TGCGCCAGCAGTGAGTCGGGAGATACGCAGTATTTT.

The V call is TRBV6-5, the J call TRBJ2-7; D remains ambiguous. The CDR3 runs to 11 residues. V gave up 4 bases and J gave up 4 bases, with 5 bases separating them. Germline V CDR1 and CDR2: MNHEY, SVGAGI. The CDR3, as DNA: TGTGCCAGCAGTTCATTTTACGAGCAGTACTTC. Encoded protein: CASSSFYEQYF.

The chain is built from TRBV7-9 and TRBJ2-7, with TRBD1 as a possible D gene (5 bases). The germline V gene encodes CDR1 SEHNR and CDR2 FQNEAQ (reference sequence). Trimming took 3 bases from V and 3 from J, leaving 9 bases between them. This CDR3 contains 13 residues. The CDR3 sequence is CASSFRANYEQYF. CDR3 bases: TGTGCCAGCAGCTTCAGGGCCAACTACGAGCAGTACTTC.

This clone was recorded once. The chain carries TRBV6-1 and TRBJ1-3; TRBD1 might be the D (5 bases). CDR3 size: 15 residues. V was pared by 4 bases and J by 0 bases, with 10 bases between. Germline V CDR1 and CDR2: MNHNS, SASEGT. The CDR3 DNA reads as TGTGCCAGCAGTGCCAGGGAGGGCTCTGGAAACACCATATATTTT. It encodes CASSAREGSGNTIYF.

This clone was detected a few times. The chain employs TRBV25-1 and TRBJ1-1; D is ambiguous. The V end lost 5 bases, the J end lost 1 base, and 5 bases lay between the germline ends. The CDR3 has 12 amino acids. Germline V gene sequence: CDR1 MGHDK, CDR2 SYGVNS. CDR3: CASSSKNTEAFF. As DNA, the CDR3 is TGTGCCAGCAGTAGCAAGAACACTGAAGCTTTCTTT.